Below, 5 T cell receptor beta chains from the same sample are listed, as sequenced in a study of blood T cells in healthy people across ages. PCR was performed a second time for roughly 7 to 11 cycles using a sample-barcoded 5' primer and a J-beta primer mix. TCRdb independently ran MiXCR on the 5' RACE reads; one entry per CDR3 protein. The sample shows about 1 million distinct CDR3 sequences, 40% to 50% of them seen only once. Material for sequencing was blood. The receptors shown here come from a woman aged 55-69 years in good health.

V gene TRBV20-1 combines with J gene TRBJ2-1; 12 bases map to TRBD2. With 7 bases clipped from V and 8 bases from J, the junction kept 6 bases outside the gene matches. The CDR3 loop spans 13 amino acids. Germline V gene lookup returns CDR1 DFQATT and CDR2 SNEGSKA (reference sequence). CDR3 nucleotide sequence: TGCAGTGTTGCTAGCGGGAGGGCCGATGAGCAGTTCTTC. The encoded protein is CSVASGRADEQFF.

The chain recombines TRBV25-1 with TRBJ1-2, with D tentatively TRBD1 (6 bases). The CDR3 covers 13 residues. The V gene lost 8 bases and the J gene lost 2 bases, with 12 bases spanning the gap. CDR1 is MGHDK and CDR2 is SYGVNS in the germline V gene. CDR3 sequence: CASQLTGNYGYTF. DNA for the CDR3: TGTGCCAGCCAGTTAACAGGGAACTATGGCTACACCTTC.

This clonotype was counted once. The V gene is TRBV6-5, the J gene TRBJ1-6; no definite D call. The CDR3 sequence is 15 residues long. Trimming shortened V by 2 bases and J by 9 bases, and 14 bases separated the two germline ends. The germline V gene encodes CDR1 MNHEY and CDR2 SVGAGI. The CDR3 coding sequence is TGTGCCAGCAGTTACGAACCCTCGGGCGGTTCACCCCTCCACTTT. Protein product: CASSYEPSGGSPLHF.

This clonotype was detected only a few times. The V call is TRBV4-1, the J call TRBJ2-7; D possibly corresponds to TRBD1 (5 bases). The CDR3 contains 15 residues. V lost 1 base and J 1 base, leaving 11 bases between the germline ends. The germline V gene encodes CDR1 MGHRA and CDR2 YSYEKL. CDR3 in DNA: TGCGCCAGCAGCCAAGTGGCGGCAGGGTCCTACGAGCAGTACTTC. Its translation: CASSQVAAGSYEQYF.

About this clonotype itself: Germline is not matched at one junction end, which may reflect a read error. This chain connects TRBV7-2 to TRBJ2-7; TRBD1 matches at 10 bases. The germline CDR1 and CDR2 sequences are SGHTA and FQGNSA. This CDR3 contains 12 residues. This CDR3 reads CASSRQGATLFF. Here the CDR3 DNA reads TGTGCCAGCAGCCGACAGGGGGCCACCTTGTTCTTC.